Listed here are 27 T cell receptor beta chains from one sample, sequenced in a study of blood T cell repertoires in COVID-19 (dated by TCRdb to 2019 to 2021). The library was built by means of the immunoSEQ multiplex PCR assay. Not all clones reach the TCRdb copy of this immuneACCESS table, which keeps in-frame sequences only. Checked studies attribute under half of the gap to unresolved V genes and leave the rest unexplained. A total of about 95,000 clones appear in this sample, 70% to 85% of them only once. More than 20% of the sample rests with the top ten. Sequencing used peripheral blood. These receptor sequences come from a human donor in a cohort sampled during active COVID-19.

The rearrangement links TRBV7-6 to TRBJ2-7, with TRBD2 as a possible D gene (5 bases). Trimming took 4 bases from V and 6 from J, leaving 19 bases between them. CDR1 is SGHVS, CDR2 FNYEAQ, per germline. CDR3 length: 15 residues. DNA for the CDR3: TGTGCCAGCAGCTCTTCGGGGTCCCCCCCTCTCGAGCAGTACTTC. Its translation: CASSSSGSPPLEQYF.

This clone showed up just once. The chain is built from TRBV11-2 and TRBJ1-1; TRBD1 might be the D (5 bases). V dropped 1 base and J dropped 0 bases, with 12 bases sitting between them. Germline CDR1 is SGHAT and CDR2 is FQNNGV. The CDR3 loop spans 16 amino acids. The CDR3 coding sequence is TGTGCCAGCAGCTTAGTGCGCCAGGGCATGAACACTGAAGCTTTCTTT. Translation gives CASSLVRQGMNTEAFF.

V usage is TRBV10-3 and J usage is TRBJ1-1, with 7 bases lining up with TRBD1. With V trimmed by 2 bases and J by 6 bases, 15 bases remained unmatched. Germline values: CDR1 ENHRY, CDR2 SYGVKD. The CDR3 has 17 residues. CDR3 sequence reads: CAISEDRALFKTPEAFF. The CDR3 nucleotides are TGTGCCATCAGTGAGGACAGGGCCCTATTTAAAACCCCTGAAGCTTTCTTT.

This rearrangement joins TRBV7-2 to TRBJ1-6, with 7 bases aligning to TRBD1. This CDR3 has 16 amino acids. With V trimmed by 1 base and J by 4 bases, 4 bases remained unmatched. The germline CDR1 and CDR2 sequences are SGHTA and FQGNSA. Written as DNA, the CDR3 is TGTGCCAGCAGCTTAGGACAGGGAACTTATAATTCACCCCTCCACTTT. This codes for CASSLGQGTYNSPLHF. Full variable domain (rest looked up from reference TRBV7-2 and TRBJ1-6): GAGVSQSPSNKVTEKGKDVELRCDPISGHTALYWYRQSLGQGLEFLIYFQGNSAPDKSGLPSDRFSAERTGGSVSTLTIQRTQQEDSAVYLCASSLGQGTYNSPLHFGNGTRLTVT.

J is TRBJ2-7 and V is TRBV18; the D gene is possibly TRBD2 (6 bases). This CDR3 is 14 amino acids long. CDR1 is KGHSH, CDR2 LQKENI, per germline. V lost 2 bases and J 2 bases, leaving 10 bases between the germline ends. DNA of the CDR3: TGTGCCAGCTCACCAAGTGGGGGGACCTACGAGCAGTACTTC. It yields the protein CASSPSGGTYEQYF.

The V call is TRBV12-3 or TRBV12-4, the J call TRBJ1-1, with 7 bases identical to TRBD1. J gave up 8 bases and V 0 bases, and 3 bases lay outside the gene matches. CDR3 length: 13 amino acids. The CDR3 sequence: CASSLAGTEEAFF. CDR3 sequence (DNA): TGTGCCAGCAGTTTAGCGGGGACAGAGGAAGCTTTCTTT.

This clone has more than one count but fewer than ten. This CDR3 reads CASSPGSHKQGFSAFF. The CDR3 DNA is TGTGCCAGCAGCCCGGGGTCGCACAAGCAGGGGTTCTCAGCTTTCTTT. The chain couples TRBV6-6 to TRBJ1-1, with a possible D match to TRBD1 (6 bases). CDR3 length: 16 residues. Trimming left V 6 bases short and J 10 bases short, with 27 bases between. The V gene's germline CDR1 is MNHNY and CDR2 SVGAGI (reference sequence).

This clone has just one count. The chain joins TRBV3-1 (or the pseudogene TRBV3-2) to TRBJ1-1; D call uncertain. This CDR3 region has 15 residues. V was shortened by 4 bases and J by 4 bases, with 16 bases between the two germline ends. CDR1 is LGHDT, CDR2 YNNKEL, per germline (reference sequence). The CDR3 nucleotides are TGTGCCAGCAGCCGGGATTCCTTGCGGGGCACTGAAGCTTTCTTT. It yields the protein CASSRDSLRGTEAFF.

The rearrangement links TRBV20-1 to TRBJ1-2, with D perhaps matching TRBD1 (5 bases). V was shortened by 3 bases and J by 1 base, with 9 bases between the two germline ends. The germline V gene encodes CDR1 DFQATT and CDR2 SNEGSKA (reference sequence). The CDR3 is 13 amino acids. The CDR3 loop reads CSASSDSNYGYTF. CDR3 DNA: TGCAGTGCTAGTAGCGACAGTAACTATGGCTACACCTTC.

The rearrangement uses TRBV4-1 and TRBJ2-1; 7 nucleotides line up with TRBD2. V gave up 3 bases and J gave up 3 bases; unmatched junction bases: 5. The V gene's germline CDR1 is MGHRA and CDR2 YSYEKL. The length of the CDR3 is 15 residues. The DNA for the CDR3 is TGCGCCAGCAGCCAGGACGGACTAGTCTACAATGAGCAGTTCTTC. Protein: CASSQDGLVYNEQFF.

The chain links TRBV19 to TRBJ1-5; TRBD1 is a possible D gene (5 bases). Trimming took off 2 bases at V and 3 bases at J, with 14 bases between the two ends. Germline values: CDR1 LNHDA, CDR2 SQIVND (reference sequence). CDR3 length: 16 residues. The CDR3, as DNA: TGTGCCAGTAGTATAAGGGGATGGTCTCTCAATCAGCCCCAGCATTTT. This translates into CASSIRGWSLNQPQHF.

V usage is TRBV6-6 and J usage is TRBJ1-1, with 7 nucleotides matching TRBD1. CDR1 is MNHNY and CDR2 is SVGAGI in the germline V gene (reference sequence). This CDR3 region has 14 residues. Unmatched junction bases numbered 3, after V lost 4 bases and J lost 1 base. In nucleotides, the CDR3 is TGTGCCAGCAGTTGGGGGACAGAGAACACTGAAGCTTTCTTT. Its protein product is CASSWGTENTEAFF.

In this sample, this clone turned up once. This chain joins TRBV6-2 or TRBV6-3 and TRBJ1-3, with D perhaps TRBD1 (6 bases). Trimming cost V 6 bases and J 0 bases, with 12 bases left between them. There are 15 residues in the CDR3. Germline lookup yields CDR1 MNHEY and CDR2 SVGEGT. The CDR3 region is CASSLGQISGNTIYF. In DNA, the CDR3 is TGTGCCAGCAGCCTCGGACAGATCTCTGGAAACACCATATATTTT.

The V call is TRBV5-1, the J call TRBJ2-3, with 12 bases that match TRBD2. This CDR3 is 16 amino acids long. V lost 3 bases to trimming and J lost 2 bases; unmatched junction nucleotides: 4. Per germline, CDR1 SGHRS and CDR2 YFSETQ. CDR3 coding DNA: TGCGCCAGCAGCTCTGGACTAGCGGGGAACACAGATACGCAGTATTTT. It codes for CASSSGLAGNTDTQYF.

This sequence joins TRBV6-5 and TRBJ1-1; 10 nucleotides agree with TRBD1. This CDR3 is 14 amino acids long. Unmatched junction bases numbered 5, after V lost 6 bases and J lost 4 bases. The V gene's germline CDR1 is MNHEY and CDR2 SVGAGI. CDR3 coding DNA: TGTGCCAGCAGACTCGGGGACAGGGGCACTGAAGCTTTCTTT. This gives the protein CASRLGDRGTEAFF.

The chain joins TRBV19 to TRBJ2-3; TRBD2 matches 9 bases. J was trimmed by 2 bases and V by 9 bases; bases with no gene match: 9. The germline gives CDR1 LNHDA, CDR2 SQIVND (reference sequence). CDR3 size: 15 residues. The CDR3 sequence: CASSGGRVLTDTQYF. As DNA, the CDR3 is TGTGCCAGCTCGGGCGGGAGGGTACTCACAGATACGCAGTATTTT. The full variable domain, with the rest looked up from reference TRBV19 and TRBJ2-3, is DGGITQSPKYLFRKEGQNVTLSCEQNLNHDAMYWYRQDPGQGLRLIYYSQIVNDFQKGDIAEGYSVSREKKESFPLTVTSAQKNPTAFYLCASSGGRVLTDTQYFGPGTRLTVL.

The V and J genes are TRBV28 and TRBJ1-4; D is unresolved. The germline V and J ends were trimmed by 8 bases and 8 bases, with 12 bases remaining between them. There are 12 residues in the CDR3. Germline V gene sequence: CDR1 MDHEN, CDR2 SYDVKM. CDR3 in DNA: TGTGCCAGCGGGAGGGTAGGCGAAAAACTGTTTTTT. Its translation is CASGRVGEKLFF.

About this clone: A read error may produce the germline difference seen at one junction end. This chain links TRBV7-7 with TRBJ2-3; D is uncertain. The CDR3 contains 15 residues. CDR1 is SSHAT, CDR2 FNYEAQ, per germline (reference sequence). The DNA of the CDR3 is TGTGCTAGCAGCTTATCTCCTAGTAGCACAGATACGCAGTATTTT. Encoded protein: CASSLSPSSTDTQYF. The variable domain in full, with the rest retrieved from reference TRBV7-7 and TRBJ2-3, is GAGVSQSPRYKVTKRGQDVTLRCDPISSHATLYWYQQALGQGPEFLTYFNYEAQPDKSGLPSDRFSAERPEGSISTLTIQRTEQRDSAMYRCASSLSPSSTDTQYFGPGTRLTVL.

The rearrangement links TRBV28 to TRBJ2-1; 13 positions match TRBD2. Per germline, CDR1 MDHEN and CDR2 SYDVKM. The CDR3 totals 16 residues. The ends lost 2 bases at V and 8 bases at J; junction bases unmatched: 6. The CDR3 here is CASSLLGTSGKDEQFF. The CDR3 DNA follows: TGTGCCAGCAGTTTACTTGGGACTAGCGGGAAGGATGAGCAGTTCTTC.

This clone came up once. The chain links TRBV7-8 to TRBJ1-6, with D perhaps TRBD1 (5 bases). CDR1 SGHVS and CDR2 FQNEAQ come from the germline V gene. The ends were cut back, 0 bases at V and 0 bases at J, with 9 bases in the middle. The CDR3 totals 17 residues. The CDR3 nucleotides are TGTGCCAGCAGCTTAGCAGGGACTAGCTCCTATAATTCACCCCTCCACTTT. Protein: CASSLAGTSSYNSPLHF. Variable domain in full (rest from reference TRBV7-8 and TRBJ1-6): GAGVSQSPRYKVAKRGQDVALRCDPISGHVSLFWYQQALGQGPEFLTYFQNEAQLDKSGLPSDRFFAERPEGSVSTLKIQRTQQEDSAVYLCASSLAGTSSYNSPLHFGNGTRLTVT.

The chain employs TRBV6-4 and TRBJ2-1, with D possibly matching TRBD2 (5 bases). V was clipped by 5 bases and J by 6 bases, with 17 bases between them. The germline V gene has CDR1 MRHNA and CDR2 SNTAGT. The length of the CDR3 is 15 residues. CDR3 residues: CASSLGADTGNEQFF. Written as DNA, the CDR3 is TGTGCCAGCAGTCTAGGAGCGGATACGGGCAATGAGCAGTTCTTC.

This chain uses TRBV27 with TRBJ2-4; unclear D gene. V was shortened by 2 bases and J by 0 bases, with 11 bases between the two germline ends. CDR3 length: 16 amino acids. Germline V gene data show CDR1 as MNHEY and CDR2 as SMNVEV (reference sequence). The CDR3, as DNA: TGTGCCAGCAGTTTAAAACGGGTCCTAGCCAAAAACATTCAGTACTTC. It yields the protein CASSLKRVLAKNIQYF.

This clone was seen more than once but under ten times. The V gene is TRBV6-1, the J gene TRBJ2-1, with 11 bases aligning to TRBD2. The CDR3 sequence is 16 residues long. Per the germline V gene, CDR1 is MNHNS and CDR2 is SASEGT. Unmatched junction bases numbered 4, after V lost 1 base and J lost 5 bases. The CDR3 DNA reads TGTGCCAGCAGTGAAGGGCTAGCGGGAGGTAACAATGAGCAGTTCTTC. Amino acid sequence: CASSEGLAGGNNEQFF.

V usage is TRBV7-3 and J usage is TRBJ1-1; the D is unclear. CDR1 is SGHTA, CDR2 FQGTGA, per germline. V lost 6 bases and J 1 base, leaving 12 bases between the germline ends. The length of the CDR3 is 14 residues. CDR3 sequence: CASRAGTSNTEAFF. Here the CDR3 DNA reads TGTGCCAGCAGAGCAGGCACTTCGAACACTGAAGCTTTCTTT.

In nucleotides, the CDR3 is TGTGCCTGGGACAGGGGACCATATAGCAATCAGCCCCAGCATTTT. Encoded protein: CAWDRGPYSNQPQHF. The V gene is TRBV30, the J gene TRBJ1-5, with 8 bases identical to TRBD1. CDR1 is GTSNPN and CDR2 is SVGIG in the germline V gene (reference sequence). Losses at the gene ends were 5 bases for V and 0 bases for J; bases not matched to a gene: 6. The CDR3 totals 15 residues.

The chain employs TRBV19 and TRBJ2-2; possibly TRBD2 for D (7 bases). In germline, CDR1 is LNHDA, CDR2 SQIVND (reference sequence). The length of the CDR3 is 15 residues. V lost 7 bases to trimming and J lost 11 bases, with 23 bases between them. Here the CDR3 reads CASNLPGGGRTELFF. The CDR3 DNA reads TGTGCCAGTAATCTCCCGGGCGGGGGCCGGACTGAGCTGTTTTTT.

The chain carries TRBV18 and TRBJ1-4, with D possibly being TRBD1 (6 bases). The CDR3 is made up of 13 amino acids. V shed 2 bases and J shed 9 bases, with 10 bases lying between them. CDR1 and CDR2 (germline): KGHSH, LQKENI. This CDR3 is CASSPTGTKKLFF. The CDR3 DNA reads TGTGCCAGCTCACCAACTGGGACAAAAAAACTGTTTTTT.